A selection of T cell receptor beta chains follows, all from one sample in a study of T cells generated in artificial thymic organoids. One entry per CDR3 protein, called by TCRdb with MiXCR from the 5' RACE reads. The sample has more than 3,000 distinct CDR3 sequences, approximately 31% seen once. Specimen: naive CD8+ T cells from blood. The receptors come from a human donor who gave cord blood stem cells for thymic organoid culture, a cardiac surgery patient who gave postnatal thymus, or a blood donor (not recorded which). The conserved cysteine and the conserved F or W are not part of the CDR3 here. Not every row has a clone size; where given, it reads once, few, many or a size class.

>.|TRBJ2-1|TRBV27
ASSMRVGLPNEQF
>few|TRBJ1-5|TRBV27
ASSLRYSNQPQH
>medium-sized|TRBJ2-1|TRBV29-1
SVVGTAGSSYNEQF
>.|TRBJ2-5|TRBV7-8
ASSLSSGINAEY
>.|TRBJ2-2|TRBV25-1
ASRILGELF
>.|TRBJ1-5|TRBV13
ARDRVPQPQH
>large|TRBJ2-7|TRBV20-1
SAREYGSYEQY
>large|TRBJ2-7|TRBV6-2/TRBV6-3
ASSQGPSYEQY
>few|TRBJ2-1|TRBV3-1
ASSLGTSGINEQF
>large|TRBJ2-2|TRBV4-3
ASSQETYRGPQDTGELF
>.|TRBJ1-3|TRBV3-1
ASSQDHLGSSGNTIY
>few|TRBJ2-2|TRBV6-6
ASSYPGGSGGRANTGELF
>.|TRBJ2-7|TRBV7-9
ASSLAGTGYTYEQY
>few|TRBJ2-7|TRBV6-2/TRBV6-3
ASSFLVSYEQY
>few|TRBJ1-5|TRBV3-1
ASSQAGTGKDQPQH
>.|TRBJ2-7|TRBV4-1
ASSPVTGGNEY
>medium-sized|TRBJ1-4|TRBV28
ASSLGSRDSEKLF
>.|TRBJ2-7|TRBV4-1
ASSQGGVANTYEQY
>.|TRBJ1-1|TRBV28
ASGGTVNTEAF
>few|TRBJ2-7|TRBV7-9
ASSSDRSLYEQY
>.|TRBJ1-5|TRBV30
AWSGVGEGQPQH
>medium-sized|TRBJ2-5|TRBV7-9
ATSQETQY
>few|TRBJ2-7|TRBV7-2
ASSMGRWGSYEQY
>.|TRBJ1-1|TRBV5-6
ASSLWGGTEAF
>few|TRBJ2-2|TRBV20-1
SARDPGQGFTGELF
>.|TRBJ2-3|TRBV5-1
ASSAGLAGEDTQY
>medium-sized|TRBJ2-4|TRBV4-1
ATGQGAGDIQY
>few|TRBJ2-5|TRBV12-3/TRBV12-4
ASSLGGGGAGETQY
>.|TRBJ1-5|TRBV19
ASSPPPQGLFVGNQPQH
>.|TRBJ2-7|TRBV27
ATGGLPYEQY
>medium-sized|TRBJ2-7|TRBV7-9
ASSLGQNEQY